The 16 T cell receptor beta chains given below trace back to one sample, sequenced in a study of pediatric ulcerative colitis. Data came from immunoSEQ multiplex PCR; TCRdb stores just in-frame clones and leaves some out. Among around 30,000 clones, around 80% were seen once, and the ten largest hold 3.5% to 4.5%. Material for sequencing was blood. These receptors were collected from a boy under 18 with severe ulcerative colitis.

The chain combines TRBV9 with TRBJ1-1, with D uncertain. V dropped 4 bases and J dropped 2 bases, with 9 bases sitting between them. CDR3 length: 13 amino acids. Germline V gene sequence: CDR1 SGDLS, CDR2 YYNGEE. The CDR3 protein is CASSPRPNTEAFF. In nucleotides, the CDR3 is TGTGCCAGCAGCCCCCGGCCTAACACTGAAGCTTTCTTT.

The CDR3 nucleotides are TGTGCCAGCAGCCCTGTGGCGACGGCCGCCTACGAGCAGTACTTC. Residues: CASSPVATAAYEQYF. This rearrangement joins TRBV5-5 to TRBJ2-7; D remains unclear. Germline assignment: CDR1 SGHKS and CDR2 YYEKEE (reference sequence). The CDR3 sequence is 15 residues long. The V end was cut by 4 bases, the J end by 2 bases, with 16 bases between.

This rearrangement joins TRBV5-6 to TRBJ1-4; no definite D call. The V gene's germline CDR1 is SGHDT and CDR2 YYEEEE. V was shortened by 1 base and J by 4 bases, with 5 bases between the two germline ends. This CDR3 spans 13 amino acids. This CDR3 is CASSLRRNEKLFF. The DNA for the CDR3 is TGTGCCAGCAGCTTGCGGCGTAATGAAAAACTGTTTTTT.

In DNA form, the CDR3 reads TGTGCCAGCAGCTTGGGAGGGATGAACACTGAAGCTTTCTTT. Translating gives CASSLGGMNTEAFF. The chain recombines TRBV5-4 with TRBJ1-1; D call uncertain. This CDR3 region has 14 residues. In germline, CDR1 is SGHNT, CDR2 YYREEE (reference sequence). V lost 0 bases, J lost 0 bases, and 6 bases lay in between. The variable domain in full, with the rest retrieved from reference TRBV5-4 and TRBJ1-1, is ETGVTQSPTHLIKTRGQQVTLRCSSQSGHNTVSWYQQALGQGPQFIFQYYREEENGRGNFPPRFSGLQFPNYSSELNVNALELDDSALYLCASSLGGMNTEAFFGQGTRLTVV.

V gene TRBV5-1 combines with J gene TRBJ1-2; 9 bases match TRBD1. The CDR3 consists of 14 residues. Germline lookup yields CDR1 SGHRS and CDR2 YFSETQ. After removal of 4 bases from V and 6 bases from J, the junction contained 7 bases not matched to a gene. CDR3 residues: CASSPGTGINGYTF. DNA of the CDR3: TGCGCCAGCAGCCCCGGGACAGGGATCAATGGCTACACCTTC.

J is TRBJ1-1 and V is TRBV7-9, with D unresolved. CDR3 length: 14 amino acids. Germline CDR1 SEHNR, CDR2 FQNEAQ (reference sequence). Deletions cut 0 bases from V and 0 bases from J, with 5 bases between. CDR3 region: CASSLAPVNTEAFF. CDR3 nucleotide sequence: TGTGCCAGCAGCTTAGCGCCGGTGAACACTGAAGCTTTCTTT.

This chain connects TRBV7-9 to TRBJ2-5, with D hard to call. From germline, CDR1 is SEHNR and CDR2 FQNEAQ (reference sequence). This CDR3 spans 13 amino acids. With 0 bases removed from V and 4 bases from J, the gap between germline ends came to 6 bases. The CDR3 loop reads CASSLATRETQYF. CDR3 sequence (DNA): TGTGCCAGCAGCTTAGCCACGCGAGAGACCCAGTACTTC.

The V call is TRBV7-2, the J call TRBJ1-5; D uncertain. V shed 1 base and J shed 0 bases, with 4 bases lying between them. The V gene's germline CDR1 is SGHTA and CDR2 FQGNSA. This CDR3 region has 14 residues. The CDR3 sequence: CASSLVSSNQPQHF. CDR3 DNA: TGTGCCAGCAGCTTAGTTAGTAGCAATCAGCCCCAGCATTTT.

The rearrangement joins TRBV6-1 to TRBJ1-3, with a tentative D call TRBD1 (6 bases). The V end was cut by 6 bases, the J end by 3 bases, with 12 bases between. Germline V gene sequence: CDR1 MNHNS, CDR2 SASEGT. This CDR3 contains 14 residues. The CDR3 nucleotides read TGTGCCAGCAGACTGACAGGATTTGGAAACACCATATATTTT. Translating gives CASRLTGFGNTIYF.

The CDR3 loop is CASSPGTASYEQYF. The CDR3 bases are TGTGCCAGCAGCCCCGGGACAGCATCCTACGAGCAGTACTTC. The V call is TRBV13, the J call TRBJ2-7, with 7 bases fitting TRBD1. CDR1 and CDR2 from the germline V gene are PRHDT and FYEKMQ (reference sequence). After removal of 5 bases from V and 1 base from J, the junction contained 5 bases not matched to a gene. The CDR3 is 14 amino acids.

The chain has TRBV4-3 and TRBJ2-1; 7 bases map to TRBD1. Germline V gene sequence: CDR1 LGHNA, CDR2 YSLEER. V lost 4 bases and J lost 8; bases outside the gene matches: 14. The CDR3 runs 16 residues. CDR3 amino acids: CASSRDVTGWDDEQFF. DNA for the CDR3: TGCGCCAGCAGCCGAGATGTGACAGGGTGGGATGATGAGCAGTTCTTC.

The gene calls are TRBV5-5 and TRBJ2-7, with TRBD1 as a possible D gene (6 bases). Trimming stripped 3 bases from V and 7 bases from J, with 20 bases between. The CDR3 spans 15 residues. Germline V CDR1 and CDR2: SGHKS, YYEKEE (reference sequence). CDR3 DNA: TGTGCCAGCAGCTCCCAGCAGGACAGACCTTTAGAGCAGTACTTC. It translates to CASSSQQDRPLEQYF. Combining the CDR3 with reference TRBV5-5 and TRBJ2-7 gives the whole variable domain DAGVTQSPTHLIKTRGQQVTLRCSPISGHKSVSWYQQVLGQGPQFIFQYYEKEERGRGNFPDRFSARQFPNYSSELNVNALLLGDSALYLCASSSQQDRPLEQYFGPGTRLTVT.

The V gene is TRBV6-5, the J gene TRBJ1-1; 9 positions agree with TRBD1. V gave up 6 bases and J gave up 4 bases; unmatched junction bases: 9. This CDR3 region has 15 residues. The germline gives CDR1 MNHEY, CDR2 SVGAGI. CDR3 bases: TGTGCCAGCAGCCCCGGGACAGGGCCGGTCACTGAAGCTTTCTTT. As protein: CASSPGTGPVTEAFF.

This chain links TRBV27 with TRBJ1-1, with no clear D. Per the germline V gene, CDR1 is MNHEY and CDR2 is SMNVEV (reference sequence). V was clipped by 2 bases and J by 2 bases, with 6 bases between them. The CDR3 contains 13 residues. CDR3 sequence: CASSLNTNTEAFF. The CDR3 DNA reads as TGTGCCAGCAGTTTAAACACCAACACTGAAGCTTTCTTT.

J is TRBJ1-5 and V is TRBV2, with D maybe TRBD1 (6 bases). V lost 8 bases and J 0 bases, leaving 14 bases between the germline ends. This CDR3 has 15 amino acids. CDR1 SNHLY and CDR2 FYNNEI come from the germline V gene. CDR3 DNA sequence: TGTGCCAGCCGGACGGGGGGCCTTAGCAATCAGCCCCAGCATTTT. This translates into CASRTGGLSNQPQHF. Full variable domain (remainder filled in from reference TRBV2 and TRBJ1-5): EPEVTQTPSHQVTQMGQEVILRCVPISNHLYFYWYRQILGQKVEFLVSFYNNEISEKSEIFDDQFSVERPDGSNFTLKIRSTKLEDSAMYFCASRTGGLSNQPQHFGDGTRLSIL.

CDR3 nucleotide sequence: TGTGCCAGCACACCTGGCGGGAGACCGACTCCGGGCAATGAGCAGTTCTTC. The encoded protein is CASTPGGRPTPGNEQFF. The V call is TRBV7-9, the J call TRBJ2-1, with 7 bases matching TRBD2. The CDR3 consists of 17 residues. The germline V gene has CDR1 SEHNR and CDR2 FQNEAQ (reference sequence). V dropped 7 bases and J dropped 6; count of bases not matched to a gene: 18.